A single sample is the source of the 11 T cell receptor beta chains below, sequenced in a study of blood T cell repertoires in COVID-19. This table comes from immunoSEQ multiplex PCR, and its TCRdb copy is limited to in-frame clones, with some not included. The sample records fewer than 250,000 clones, 87% being singletons. Material for sequencing was PBMCs or T cells enriched from blood (not recorded which). The receptors here all came from a woman in her 30s with acute COVID-19.

The chain uses TRBV14 and TRBJ2-6; D is ambiguous. Trimming took 2 bases from V and 5 from J, leaving 22 bases between them. The CDR3 loop spans 19 amino acids. Germline CDR1 is SGHDN and CDR2 is FVKESK. The DNA for the CDR3 is TGTGCCAGCAGCCAAAAGCTCTGGCGTCCTGGGCTCTGGGCCAACGTCCTGACTTTC. It specifies CASSQKLWRPGLWANVLTF.

This chain uses TRBV19 with TRBJ1-3, with D maybe TRBD1 (5 bases). Looked up from germline, CDR1 is LNHDA and CDR2 is SQIVND (reference sequence). The CDR3 loop spans 15 amino acids. Trimming took off 3 bases at V and 0 bases at J, with 9 bases between the two ends. In DNA, the CDR3 is TGTGCCAGTAGTATCACAGGAGTCTCTGGAAACACCATATATTTT. It is translated as CASSITGVSGNTIYF.

CDR3 nucleotide sequence: TGTGCCATCAGTGAGTCACGACAGGGGGCCTACAATGAGCAGTTCTTC. Encoded protein: CAISESRQGAYNEQFF. This chain links TRBV10-3 with TRBJ2-1, with TRBD1 identical over 9 bases. V shed 0 bases and J 2 bases; nucleotides not matched to a gene: 2. Germline V gene data show CDR1 as ENHRY and CDR2 as SYGVKD. CDR3 length: 16 amino acids.

V and J are TRBV12-3 or TRBV12-4 and TRBJ1-2; D is possibly TRBD1 (5 bases). V lost 7 bases to trimming and J lost 2 bases, with 8 bases between them. The CDR3 is 12 residues long. CDR3 DNA sequence: TGTGCCAGCAATCGACAGAACTATGGCTACACCTTC. Translated, it gives CASNRQNYGYTF.

The chain has TRBV27 and TRBJ1-4; no definite D call. The CDR3 runs 14 residues. V dropped 3 bases and J dropped 5 bases, with 10 bases sitting between them. CDR1 and CDR2 from the germline V gene are MNHEY and SMNVEV (reference sequence). The CDR3 reads CASSFEAGNEKLFF. CDR3 in DNA: TGTGCCAGCAGTTTTGAGGCTGGCAATGAAAAACTGTTTTTT.

The chain recombines TRBV18 with TRBJ1-6, with D unresolved. The CDR3 runs to 14 residues. V lost 8 bases and J 9 bases, leaving 17 bases between the germline ends. The germline V gene encodes CDR1 KGHSH and CDR2 LQKENI. The CDR3 DNA is TGTGCCAGCAATCGCGGGGTTTCGGTTTCACCCCTCCACTTT. Encoded protein: CASNRGVSVSPLHF.

CDR3 amino acids: CASSYFETASFSGYTF. In nucleotides, the CDR3 is TGTGCCAGCAGTTACTTTGAGACAGCGTCCTTCTCGGGCTACACCTTC. The rearrangement joins TRBV6-5 to TRBJ1-2; maybe TRBD1 (5 bases). The V gene's germline CDR1 is MNHEY and CDR2 SVGAGI. Trimming cost V 1 base and J 8 bases, with 20 bases left between them. The CDR3 spans 16 residues.

V and J are TRBV6-5 and TRBJ1-2, with TRBD1 matching over 9 bases. The J segment lost 2 bases and the V segment lost 8 bases, leaving 9 bases of the junction unmatched. The CDR3 is 15 residues long. Germline V gene sequence: CDR1 MNHEY, CDR2 SVGAGI. DNA of the CDR3: TGTGCCAGCGAGAACCGGGACAGGGTGAACTATGGCTACACCTTC. Translated, it gives CASENRDRVNYGYTF.

The CDR3 here is CASSQPTGPPHYGYTF. The CDR3 bases are TGCGCCAGCAGCCAGCCTACAGGGCCCCCGCACTATGGCTACACCTTC. This rearrangement joins TRBV4-1 to TRBJ1-2; perhaps TRBD1 as D (6 bases). With 3 bases removed from V and 3 bases from J, the gap between germline ends came to 17 bases. CDR1 and CDR2 from the germline V gene are MGHRA and YSYEKL. The CDR3 has 16 residues.

The rearrangement joins TRBV3-1 (or the pseudogene TRBV3-2) to TRBJ2-5; 7 bases are a match to TRBD2. The junction had 8 bases not matched to a gene; V was cut back by 0 bases and J by 4 bases. This CDR3 is built from 16 residues. CDR1 is LGHDT, CDR2 YNNKEL, per germline (reference sequence). The CDR3 spells CASSQEAASGRETQYF. The DNA for the CDR3 is TGTGCCAGCAGCCAAGAGGCTGCTAGCGGACGAGAGACCCAGTACTTC.

The CDR3 DNA is TGTGCCAGCAGTTACTCGTGGCAGGGGACTGAAGCTTTCTTT. This encodes CASSYSWQGTEAFF. The V gene is TRBV6-5, the J gene TRBJ1-1, with TRBD1 as a possible D gene (6 bases). CDR1 is MNHEY and CDR2 is SVGAGI in the germline V gene. CDR3 length: 14 amino acids. V shed 0 bases and J shed 5 bases, with 10 bases lying between them.